Given below is one T cell receptor (beta chain) in context. The data belong to a study of blood T cell repertoires in COVID-19. Study background: PBMCs, B-cell-depleted T cells, or T cells were the source of the cDNA or gDNA that made up the material.

Trimming took 5 bases from V and 7 from J, leaving 17 bases between them. Germline CDR1 LGHNT, CDR2 FRNRAP. The CDR3 totals 15 residues. Recovery meant two consecutive negative NP/OP PCR tests, professional clearance, or resolved symptoms. TCRdb's table, derived via immunoSEQ multiplex PCR, lists solely in-frame clones and lacks some. The profile shows 200,000 or so clones, about four fifths of them singletons. The sample consisted of PBMCs or T cells enriched from blood (not recorded which). This clonotype was sampled from a man aged 35-49 years who had recovered from COVID-19. The J gene is TRBJ2-2, the V gene TRBV12-5; TRBD2 is a possible D gene (6 bases). CDR3 DNA sequence: TGTGCTAGTGGTCTCTCGGCCTCGGGGGACGGGGAGCTGTTTTTT. This gives the protein CASGLSASGDGELFF. The full variable domain, in which reference TRBV12-5 and TRBJ2-2 provide the parts outside the CDR3, is DARVTQTPRHKVTEMGQEVTMRCQPILGHNTVFWYRQTMMQGLELLAYFRNRAPLDDSGMPKDRFSAEMPDATLATLKIQPSEPRDSAVYFCASGLSASGDGELFFGEGSRLTVL.